The 10 T cell receptor beta chains given below trace back to one sample, sequenced in a study of early T cells in non-severe SARS-CoV-2 infection. A single record per CDR3 protein comes from TCRdb applying MiXCR to the 5' RACE reads. The table records 50,000 to 65,000 distinct CDR3 sequences, less than 20% of them present only once. The sample in question was whole blood, obtained at baseline. The receptors derive from an adult who was a healthcare worker with PCR-confirmed SARS-CoV-2 infection or an uninfected control (not recorded which).

The chain links TRBV6-5 to TRBJ2-1, with D possibly TRBD2 on 6 matching bases. This CDR3 is built from 15 residues. Germline V gene data show CDR1 as MNHEY and CDR2 as SVGAGI. V was clipped by 2 bases and J by 7 bases, with 15 bases between them. The CDR3 sequence: CASSYEGGRSNEQFF. For the CDR3, the DNA is TGTGCCAGCAGTTACGAAGGAGGGCGGTCGAATGAGCAGTTCTTC.

This clonotype was detected ten times or more. The chain links TRBV12-3 or TRBV12-4 to TRBJ2-7, with 7 positions matching TRBD1. V dropped 7 bases and J dropped 5; count of bases not matched to a gene: 8. The CDR3 is 13 residues long. The CDR3 DNA follows: TGTGCCAGCACACCGACAGGGTCCCACGAGCAGTACTTC. Amino acid sequence: CASTPTGSHEQYF.

The CDR3 reads CATAGTANTGELFF. The CDR3 DNA sequence: TGTGCCACCGCCGGGACAGCGAACACCGGGGAGCTGTTTTTT. The rearrangement uses TRBV24-1 and TRBJ2-2; TRBD1 matches at 7 bases. CDR3 length: 14 amino acids. Per germline, CDR1 KGHDR and CDR2 SFDVKD. With 9 bases clipped from V and 0 bases from J, the junction kept 3 bases outside the gene matches.

The chain joins TRBV7-8 to TRBJ2-7, with 10 bases matching TRBD2. Trimming cost V 4 bases and J 4 bases; bases outside gene matches: 10. The CDR3 has 16 amino acids. Per the germline V gene, CDR1 is SGHVS and CDR2 is FQNEAQ. The CDR3 here is CASSSEAGGPMYEQYF. In DNA form, the CDR3 reads TGTGCCAGCAGCTCTGAAGCGGGAGGGCCTATGTACGAGCAGTACTTC.

This clonotype was picked up a small number of times. The genes are TRBV5-1 and TRBJ2-1; D is perhaps TRBD2 (6 bases). Germline CDR1 is SGHRS and CDR2 is YFSETQ. The V and J ends lost 1 base and 6 bases respectively, with 17 bases between them. CDR3 length: 16 amino acids. CDR3 loop: CASSLSGGSVRNEQFF. The CDR3 region has the DNA TGCGCCAGCAGCTTGTCTGGGGGGAGCGTCCGCAATGAGCAGTTCTTC.

The rearrangement links TRBV4-2 to TRBJ1-3, with 8 bases that match TRBD1. CDR1 and CDR2 from the germline V gene are LGHNA and YNFKEQ. The CDR3 is made up of 15 amino acids. The ends lost 4 bases at V and 4 bases at J; junction bases unmatched: 6. CDR3 in amino acids: CASSLGQGEGNTIYF. In DNA, the CDR3 is TGTGCCAGCAGCCTTGGACAGGGAGAAGGAAACACCATATATTTT.

The chain is built from TRBV7-9 and TRBJ1-2; 9 bases are shared with TRBD1. V gave up 5 bases and J gave up 6 bases; unmatched junction bases: 10. Looked up from germline, CDR1 is SEHNR and CDR2 is FQNEAQ (reference sequence). The CDR3 has 15 amino acids. This CDR3 is CASSDPGQGIHGYTF. The CDR3, as DNA: TGTGCCAGCAGCGATCCGGGACAGGGAATTCATGGCTACACCTTC.

The chain links TRBV12-3 or TRBV12-4 to TRBJ1-5; D is undetermined. This CDR3 spans 15 amino acids. Trimming stripped 3 bases from V and 0 bases from J, with 9 bases between. In nucleotides, the CDR3 is TGTGCCAGCAGTTTGGGGAGCGATAGCAATCAGCCCCAGCATTTT. The encoded protein is CASSLGSDSNQPQHF.

A few counts support this clonotype. In DNA form, the CDR3 reads TGCAGTGCTAGACAGGGACAGAACTATGGCTACACCTTC. Its translation: CSARQGQNYGYTF. J is TRBJ1-2 and V is TRBV20-1, with 7 bases aligning to TRBD1. CDR1 and CDR2 from the germline V gene are DFQATT and SNEGSKA (reference sequence). Trimming cost V 2 bases and J 2 bases; bases outside gene matches: 2. This CDR3 has 13 amino acids.

This chain uses TRBV5-1 with TRBJ2-7, with D tentatively TRBD1 (6 bases). The CDR3 runs to 14 residues. The germline V gene encodes CDR1 SGHRS and CDR2 YFSETQ. Trimming took off 4 bases at V and 0 bases at J, with 11 bases between the two ends. This chain's CDR3 is CASSRTGNSYEQYF. Here the CDR3 DNA reads TGCGCCAGCAGCAGAACAGGGAACTCCTACGAGCAGTACTTC. Using reference TRBV5-1 and TRBJ2-7 for the parts outside the CDR3, the full variable domain is KAGVTQTPRYLIKTRGQQVTLSCSPISGHRSVSWYQQTPGQGLQFLFEYFSETQRNKGNFPGRFSGRQFSNSRSEMNVSTLELGDSALYLCASSRTGNSYEQYFGPGTRLTVT.